The 26 T cell receptor beta chains below were found in one sample sequenced in a study of long-term antiretroviral therapy in people with HIV. This was the immunoSEQ v3.0 assay at survey level. The data were produced by immunoSEQ multiplex PCR, yet TCRdb's version contains in-frame clones alone and is incomplete. Of 26,000 or so clones in the sample, over 70% were seen once. The input for sequencing was unsorted PBMCs, taken 3 years after starting antiretroviral therapy. These TCRs come from a man aged 18 to 30 with HIV.

The chain recombines TRBV18 with TRBJ1-1; the D gene is possibly TRBD1 (6 bases). V was clipped by 1 base and J by 1 base, with 7 bases between them. The CDR3 runs 14 residues. Germline CDR1 reads KGHSH; CDR2 reads LQKENI. The CDR3 protein is CASSPLGQNTEAFF. The DNA of the CDR3 is TGTGCCAGCTCACCACTGGGACAGAACACTGAAGCTTTCTTT.

The chain recombines TRBV18 with TRBJ1-1; unclear D gene. Trimming left V 1 base short and J 0 bases short, with 3 bases between. The length of the CDR3 is 13 residues. Germline V gives CDR1 KGHSH, CDR2 LQKENI. CDR3 protein: CASSPQVNTEAFF. The CDR3 DNA sequence: TGTGCCAGCTCACCACAGGTGAACACTGAAGCTTTCTTT. The entire variable domain, with the rest obtained from reference TRBV18 and TRBJ1-1, is as follows: NAGVMQNPRHLVRRRGQEARLRCSPMKGHSHVYWYRQLPEEGLKFMVYLQKENIIDESGMPKERFSAEFPKEGPSILRIQQVVRGDSAAYFCASSPQVNTEAFFGQGTRLTVV.

V and J are TRBV2 and TRBJ2-3; no clear D gene. CDR3 length equals 12 residues. The germline V gene has CDR1 SNHLY and CDR2 FYNNEI. V lost 7 bases and J lost 2, with 7 bases in between. The CDR3 nucleotides read TGTGCCAGCACACCCGACACAGATACGCAGTATTTT. This gives the protein CASTPDTDTQYF.

This clone came up a few times. The chain has TRBV7-9 and TRBJ1-5; no firm D call. The CDR3 covers 13 residues. Germline CDR1 SEHNR, CDR2 FQNEAQ (reference sequence). V shed 5 bases and J shed 4 bases, with 9 bases lying between them. In DNA, the CDR3 is TGTGCCAGCAGCCCCGAGTGGAATCAGCCCCAGCATTTT. Translated: CASSPEWNQPQHF.

The chain's CDR3 is CASSGQGVRDQPQHF. The DNA of the CDR3 is TGTGCCAGCAGTGGACAGGGGGTACGGGATCAGCCCCAGCATTTT. The chain combines TRBV2 with TRBJ1-5; 9 nucleotides agree with TRBD1. The CDR3 extends over 15 amino acids. The ends lost 4 bases at V and 5 bases at J; junction bases unmatched: 6. In germline, CDR1 is SNHLY, CDR2 FYNNEI.

The V gene is TRBV5-1, the J gene TRBJ1-1; D is unclear. V dropped 7 bases and J dropped 1 base, with 11 bases sitting between them. This CDR3 comprises 13 residues. Germline CDR1 is SGHRS and CDR2 is YFSETQ. The CDR3 DNA is TGCGCCAGCGGAAGGTCAGCGAACACTGAAGCTTTCTTT. It yields the protein CASGRSANTEAFF.

This clone was recorded only once. CDR3 nucleotide sequence: TGTGCCAGCAGTTTACCCCAGGGGTTAAATGAAAAACTGTTTTTT. Translating gives CASSLPQGLNEKLFF. This chain joins TRBV6-6 and TRBJ1-4; weak D call: TRBD1 (6 bases). The V and J ends lost 4 bases and 5 bases respectively, with 14 bases between them. Germline loops: CDR1 MNHNY, CDR2 SVGAGI (reference sequence). The CDR3 is 15 amino acids.

The chain is built from TRBV11-2 and TRBJ1-4; D gene ambiguous. V was cut by 3 bases and J by 4 bases, with 6 bases left in between. Germline V gene data show CDR1 as SGHAT and CDR2 as FQNNGV. The CDR3 extends over 13 amino acids. The CDR3 DNA is TGTGCCAGCAGCTTCCAGCGTAATGAAAAACTGTTTTTT. It codes for CASSFQRNEKLFF.

This chain uses TRBV2 with TRBJ1-6; 8 bases line up with TRBD1. CDR1 and CDR2 from the germline V gene are SNHLY and FYNNEI. With V trimmed by 6 bases and J by 7 bases, 2 bases remained unmatched. The CDR3 sequence is 13 residues long. In DNA, the CDR3 is TGTGCCAGCAGGGGACAGGAGAATTCACCCCTCCACTTT. Translating gives CASRGQENSPLHF.

This chain connects TRBV4-2 to TRBJ1-1, with no clear D. This CDR3 is 14 amino acids long. The germline CDR1 and CDR2 sequences are LGHNA and YNFKEQ. Trimming removed 4 bases at V and 6 bases at J, with 15 bases between. The DNA of the CDR3 is TGTGCCAGCAGCCGGGGTTCACTGAATGCTGAAGCTTTCTTT. Protein sequence: CASSRGSLNAEAFF.

The chain employs TRBV7-8 and TRBJ2-2; maybe TRBD1 (6 bases). In germline, CDR1 is SGHVS, CDR2 FQNEAQ. This CDR3 is 13 amino acids long. The V gene lost 6 bases and the J gene lost 9 bases, with 14 bases spanning the gap. The CDR3 DNA reads TGTGCCAGCAGAGGGGGAGCCCCTTGGGAGCTGTTTTTT. This codes for CASRGGAPWELFF.

This rearrangement joins TRBV5-1 to TRBJ1-1, with D unresolved. The V gene lost 5 bases and the J gene lost 1 base, with 12 bases spanning the gap. From germline, CDR1 is SGHRS and CDR2 YFSETQ. CDR3 length equals 14 residues. The DNA of the CDR3 is TGCGCCAGCAGTGAAGGCGTTGGGAACACTGAAGCTTTCTTT. Translation gives CASSEGVGNTEAFF.

V and J are TRBV6-5 and TRBJ2-7; D uncertain. V was cut by 0 bases and J by 6 bases, with 9 bases left in between. Germline lookup yields CDR1 MNHEY and CDR2 SVGAGI. This CDR3 region has 13 residues. The CDR3 bases are TGTGCCAGCAGTTACTCGGCCAGGCCCGAGCAGTACTTC. Translating it yields CASSYSARPEQYF.

The chain recombines TRBV5-1 with TRBJ2-1, with TRBD2 matching over 8 bases. Germline V lookup: CDR1 SGHRS, CDR2 YFSETQ. Losses at the gene ends were 0 bases for V and 7 bases for J; bases not matched to a gene: 6. The CDR3 extends over 15 amino acids. CDR3 in DNA: TGCGCCAGCAGCTTGGAACTAGCGGTGGTAAATGAGCAGTTCTTC. It encodes CASSLELAVVNEQFF.

The rearrangement links TRBV18 to TRBJ1-3; D is possibly TRBD1 (6 bases). The CDR3 is made up of 17 amino acids. CDR1 KGHSH and CDR2 LQKENI come from the germline V gene. V lost 6 bases and J 0 bases, leaving 18 bases between the germline ends. CDR3 residues: CASSQLEGGTSGNTIYF. In DNA, the CDR3 is TGTGCCAGCTCCCAACTAGAGGGGGGAACCTCTGGAAACACCATATATTTT.

This chain joins TRBV28 and TRBJ2-3, with 8 bases fitting TRBD2. The germline V gene has CDR1 MDHEN and CDR2 SYDVKM. The V gene end was trimmed by 8 bases and the J gene end by 2 bases; junction bases not matched to a gene: 6. This CDR3 region has 14 residues. The CDR3 bases are TGTGCCAGCGCCGCGGGGGGTCCCACAGATACGCAGTATTTT. It codes for CASAAGGPTDTQYF.

The V and J genes are TRBV9 and TRBJ2-3, with TRBD1 identical over 7 bases. The V segment lost 0 bases and the J segment 0 bases; nucleotides outside the gene matches: 4. The CDR3 contains 16 residues. CDR1 SGDLS and CDR2 YYNGEE come from the germline V gene. CDR3 DNA sequence: TGTGCCAGCAGCGTAGGTCTGGGACAGAGCACAGATACGCAGTATTTT. Translating gives CASSVGLGQSTDTQYF.

This clone was seen once. J is TRBJ2-3 and V is TRBV9; weak D call: TRBD2 (5 bases). This CDR3 has 14 amino acids. Trimming shortened V by 0 bases and J by 3 bases, and 8 bases separated the two germline ends. Germline V gene data show CDR1 as SGDLS and CDR2 as YYNGEE. In DNA, the CDR3 is TGTGCCAGCAGCGTAGCTCGGGGTACAGATACGCAGTATTTT. It specifies CASSVARGTDTQYF.

J is TRBJ2-1 and V is TRBV7-9; the D is unclear. Trimming left V 5 bases short and J 0 bases short, with 11 bases between. The CDR3 extends over 15 amino acids. CDR1 is SEHNR and CDR2 is FQNEAQ in the germline V gene (reference sequence). CDR3 in amino acids: CASSLRLSSYNEQFF. CDR3 DNA: TGTGCCAGCAGCCTTCGATTGAGCTCCTACAATGAGCAGTTCTTC. Full variable domain (outside the CDR3, taken from reference TRBV7-9 and TRBJ2-1): DTGVSQNPRHKITKRGQNVTFRCDPISEHNRLYWYRQTLGQGPEFLTYFQNEAQLEKSRLLSDRFSAERPKGSFSTLEIQRTEQGDSAMYLCASSLRLSSYNEQFFGPGTRLTVL.

J is TRBJ2-4 and V is TRBV9; D not certain. The ends were cut back, 4 bases at V and 1 base at J, with 12 bases in the middle. Germline V gene data show CDR1 as SGDLS and CDR2 as YYNGEE. The CDR3 runs 15 residues. DNA of the CDR3: TGTGCCAGCAGCTTCGGACCGGAGGCCAAAAACATTCAGTACTTC. Residues: CASSFGPEAKNIQYF.

This clone was recorded once. The chain is built from TRBV10-1 and TRBJ2-3; D could derive from TRBD1 or TRBD2 (6 bases each). Germline assignment: CDR1 WNHNN and CDR2 SYGVQD (reference sequence). The ends were cut back, 5 bases at V and 4 bases at J, with 13 bases in the middle. This CDR3 has 14 amino acids. CDR3 protein: CASSTGRPADTQYF. For the CDR3, the DNA is TGCGCCAGCAGTACAGGGAGGCCGGCAGATACGCAGTATTTT.

The V gene is TRBV19, the J gene TRBJ2-1, with 9 bases lining up with TRBD2. Germline assignment: CDR1 LNHDA and CDR2 SQIVND (reference sequence). V was clipped by 8 bases and J by 6 bases; unmatched bases: 8. This CDR3 has 14 amino acids. The CDR3 region is CASSALAGSNEQFF. CDR3 sequence (DNA): TGTGCCAGTTCAGCCCTAGCGGGGAGCAATGAGCAGTTCTTC. Using reference TRBV19 and TRBJ2-1 for the parts outside the CDR3, the full variable domain is DGGITQSPKYLFRKEGQNVTLSCEQNLNHDAMYWYRQDPGQGLRLIYYSQIVNDFQKGDIAEGYSVSREKKESFPLTVTSAQKNPTAFYLCASSALAGSNEQFFGPGTRLTVL.

This chain connects TRBV7-3 to TRBJ1-6; D is ambiguous. Germline V CDR1 and CDR2: SGHTA, FQGTGA. V gave up 5 bases and J gave up 10 bases, with 12 bases separating them. This CDR3 has 13 amino acids. The CDR3 is CASSPSGGSPLHF. Here the CDR3 DNA reads TGTGCCAGCAGCCCCAGTGGCGGGTCACCCCTCCACTTT.

The rearrangement uses TRBV5-1 and TRBJ2-5; D perhaps matches TRBD1 (5 bases). The V end was cut by 7 bases, the J end by 2 bases, with 12 bases between. The CDR3 consists of 13 residues. CDR1 and CDR2 from the germline V gene are SGHRS and YFSETQ. CDR3 region: CASHLRAQETQYF. In DNA, the CDR3 is TGCGCCAGCCACCTCAGGGCACAAGAGACCCAGTACTTC. The variable domain in full, with the rest retrieved from reference TRBV5-1 and TRBJ2-5, is KAGVTQTPRYLIKTRGQQVTLSCSPISGHRSVSWYQQTPGQGLQFLFEYFSETQRNKGNFPGRFSGRQFSNSRSEMNVSTLELGDSALYLCASHLRAQETQYFGPGTRLLVL.

Note on this clone: One end of the junction fails to match germline, which may point to a read error. CDR3 amino acids: CASSLVSGPSYEQYF. The CDR3 nucleotides read TGTGCTAGCAGCTTGGTTTCGGGGCCCTCCTACGAGCAGTACTTC. The chain recombines TRBV7-7 with TRBJ2-7; the D call may be TRBD1 or TRBD2 (5 bases each). Germline CDR1 reads SSHAT; CDR2 reads FNYEAQ (reference sequence). This CDR3 has 15 amino acids.

The table lists this clone with a few counts. This chain links TRBV4-2 with TRBJ1-2; maybe TRBD1 (5 bases). This CDR3 region has 17 residues. CDR1 is LGHNA, CDR2 YNFKEQ, per germline. V was cut by 0 bases and J by 4 bases, with 18 bases left in between. CDR3 sequence (DNA): TGTGCCAGCAGCCAAGACGGCGTTGGGGGTGAAGGCTATGGCTACACCTTC. Translating gives CASSQDGVGGEGYGYTF.